The rows below give T cell receptor beta chains drawn from one sample of a study of T-cell memory formation after mild COVID-19. TCRdb reprocessed the 5' RACE reads with MiXCR, giving one entry per CDR3 protein. The table shows about 560,000 distinct CDR3 sequences, with approximately 18% occurring only once. Sequenced input: PBMCs or a T cell subset sorted from them (not recorded which). These receptors all come from an adult woman who had mild COVID-19 (a few samples of this study predate the infection). Cell type and time point are not known. Both conserved end residues are part of each CDR3. The D gene is left open where the match is weak. Expanded clones get a size class; other rows say once, few or many, or leave the size out.

v_gene	d_gene	abundance	j_gene	len	CDR3nt	CDR3aa
TRBV12-3/TRBV12-4	TRBD2	many	TRBJ2-3	17	TGTGCCAGCAGTTTGGCGGGGGGGCCGCTTAGCACAGATACGCAGTATTTT	CASSLAGGPLSTDTQYF
TRBV18	TRBD2	few	TRBJ2-7	16	TGTGCCAGCTCACCCCTTTCTGGGACTAGCGGCTACGAGCAGTACTTC	CASSPLSGTSGYEQYF
TRBV7-6	TRBD1	-	TRBJ2-7	13	TGTGCCAGCAGCCAAGAGACAGGGAGCGAGCAGTACTTC	CASSQETGSEQYF
TRBV7-9	-	-	TRBJ1-1	15	TGTGCCAGCAGCTTAGTTGGTTCTCTGGCCACTGAAGCTTTCTTT	CASSLVGSLATEAFF
TRBV6-2/TRBV6-3	-	few	TRBJ2-1	14	TGTGCCAGCAGTTACGTAACTAGCCCCACTGAGCAGTTCTTC	CASSYVTSPTEQFF
TRBV6-5	-	few	TRBJ1-1	19	TGTGCCAGCAGTTACTCGGTGGTTGGGGAGGGGGACCTTTTCACTGAAGCTTTCTTT	CASSYSVVGEGDLFTEAFF
TRBV29-1	TRBD1	-	TRBJ1-2	14	TGCAGCGTTGAAAGTAGGGGGACAGTGAGCACCTACACCTTC	CSVESRGTVSTYTF
TRBV9	TRBD1	-	TRBJ1-1	15	TGTGCCAGCAGCCCCCAGGGACAGGGGCACACTGAAGCTTTCTTT	CASSPQGQGHTEAFF
TRBV5-4	TRBD2	many	TRBJ2-3	16	TGTGCCAGCAGCTTGGTAGCGGGAGGGCCCACAGATACGCAGTATTTT	CASSLVAGGPTDTQYF
TRBV7-6	-	once	TRBJ2-2	16	TGTGCCAGCAGCTCCCGACAGGACCGGAACACCGGGGAGCTGTTTTTT	CASSSRQDRNTGELFF
TRBV6-2/TRBV6-3	-	few	TRBJ2-3	14	TGTGCCAGCAGTGGAGGGCAACCCACAGATACGCAGTATTTT	CASSGGQPTDTQYF
TRBV11-2	TRBD1	few	TRBJ1-4	11	TGTGCCAGCACTAGACAGGGCCCGGTGTTTTTT	CASTRQGPVFF
TRBV5-1	-	few	TRBJ2-7	17	TGCGCCAGCAGCTTCGGGTCCTCCCTTTCCTTCACCTACGAGCAGTACTTC	CASSFGSSLSFTYEQYF
TRBV6-2/TRBV6-3	TRBD1	-	TRBJ2-2	15	TGTGCCAGCAGTTCGACAGGGGAGAGGCCCGGGGAGCTGTTTTTT	CASSSTGERPGELFF
TRBV6-5	TRBD1	-	TRBJ2-5	14	TGTGCCAGCGGCAAGGACAGGGGCGGGGAGACCCAGTACTTC	CASGKDRGGETQYF
TRBV7-9	TRBD1	few	TRBJ1-2	17	TGTGCCAGCAGCCCCCTCTGGGGACAGGGGCTCACGGGTGGCTACACCTTC	CASSPLWGQGLTGGYTF
TRBV18	TRBD2	-	TRBJ2-7	16	TGTGCCAGCTCATTCGGGGAGCGGGAGGGCCTCTACGAGCAGTACTTC	CASSFGEREGLYEQYF
TRBV20-1	-	few	TRBJ2-3	12	TGCAGTGCTAGACAGGGTTCAGATACGCAGTATTTT	CSARQGSDTQYF
TRBV7-3	-	few	TRBJ1-4	15	TGTGCCAGCAGCTTAAGCCCGGTTGGGAATGAAAAACTGTTTTTT	CASSLSPVGNEKLFF
TRBV11-2	-	few	TRBJ2-2	13	TGTGCCAGCAGCTTACTGGGTCGCGGGGAGCTGTTTTTT	CASSLLGRGELFF
TRBV20-1	TRBD2	-	TRBJ2-1	15	TGCAGTGCTCCCAAGGGCGGGAGGGTAGATAATGAGCAGTTCTTC	CSAPKGGRVDNEQFF
TRBV3-1	TRBD2	-	TRBJ2-4	14	TGTGCCAGCAGCGAACGGGAGGCGGGAAACATTCAGTACTTC	CASSEREAGNIQYF
TRBV2	TRBD1	few	TRBJ1-6	14	TGTGCCAGCAGCGGACAGGGGTATAATTCACCCCTCCACTTT	CASSGQGYNSPLHF
TRBV12-3/TRBV12-4	-	many	TRBJ2-1	13	TGTGCCAGCAGACCCCTAGGCGAGAATGAGCAGTTCTTC	CASRPLGENEQFF
TRBV12-3/TRBV12-4	-	few	TRBJ1-5	18	TGTGCCAGCAGCCCCACAATAGGTCCGGGCCTTCCCAATCAGCCCCAGCATTTT	CASSPTIGPGLPNQPQHF
TRBV7-9	-	few	TRBJ2-1	16	TGTGCCAGCAGCCGACAGGTTTCTTCCCCCTACAATGAGCAGTTCTTC	CASSRQVSSPYNEQFF
TRBV20-1	TRBD1	-	TRBJ1-1	13	TGCAGTGCTTCACGACAGGGAGGCGCTGAAGCTTTCTTT	CSASRQGGAEAFF
TRBV29-1	TRBD1	-	TRBJ2-5	15	TGCAGCGTAGGGGACAGGGGTCATTATGAGGAGACCCAGTACTTC	CSVGDRGHYEETQYF
TRBV7-3	TRBD1	many	TRBJ1-1	14	TGTGCCAGCAGTACAGGGGGAATGGGGACTGAAGCTTTCTTT	CASSTGGMGTEAFF
TRBV7-9	TRBD2	-	TRBJ2-7	15	TGTGCCAGCAGCTCAACTAGCGGGAATCCTTACGAGCAGTACTTC	CASSSTSGNPYEQYF
TRBV6-1	TRBD1	few	TRBJ2-1	13	TGTGCCAGCAGTCGACAGGGGATGAATGAGCAGTTCTTC	CASSRQGMNEQFF
TRBV9	-	many	TRBJ2-7	15	TGTGCCAGCAGCCGTACGGGCAGCTTGGCCGACGAGCAGTACTTC	CASSRTGSLADEQYF
TRBV12-3/TRBV12-4	-	few	TRBJ2-3	12	TGTGCCAGCAGCCCGGAATCGTATACGCAGTATTTT	CASSPESYTQYF
TRBV29-1	TRBD2	-	TRBJ2-1	15	TGCAGCGTTGCTGTTATCACTAGCGTTAACAATGAGCAGTTCTTC	CSVAVITSVNNEQFF
TRBV5-6	-	few	TRBJ1-5	16	TGTGCCAGCAGCACCACCCTGGACAGATTGAATCAGCCCCAGCATTTT	CASSTTLDRLNQPQHF
TRBV18	-	-	TRBJ2-7	13	TGTGCCAGCTCAGCGGGGCACTCCTACGAGCAGTACTTC	CASSAGHSYEQYF
TRBV12-3/TRBV12-4	TRBD1	few	TRBJ2-1	14	TGTGCCAGCAGTTTTAGACAGGGGGCAGGGGAGCAGTTCTTC	CASSFRQGAGEQFF
TRBV5-1	-	-	TRBJ1-1	16	TGCGCCAGCAGCCCTAAGATTAGACAGGTGAACACTGAAGCTTTCTTT	CASSPKIRQVNTEAFF
TRBV5-1	TRBD1	-	TRBJ2-7	13	TGCGCCAGCAGCTTACGGACAGGGAACGAGCAGTACTTC	CASSLRTGNEQYF
TRBV10-3	TRBD1	-	TRBJ1-1	13	TGTGCCATCAGTCGGACAGGGGATTTTGAAGCTTTCTTT	CAISRTGDFEAFF
TRBV24-1	-	-	TRBJ1-6	14	TGTGCCACCGGGGAGAACAGGGATAATTCACCCCTCCACTTT	CATGENRDNSPLHF
TRBV7-2	-	many	TRBJ2-1	14	TGTGCCAGCAGCTTAGATATTAGCTCCCGTGAGCAGTTCTTC	CASSLDISSREQFF
TRBV29-1	TRBD2	-	TRBJ2-7	11	TGCAGCGTTGCGGCGGGGGGTGAGCAGTACTTC	CSVAAGGEQYF
TRBV27	-	few	TRBJ2-2	14	TGTGCCACTAACTGGGGCGCGAACACCGGGGAGCTGTTTTTT	CATNWGANTGELFF
TRBV19	-	-	TRBJ1-5	13	TGTGCCAGTAGTATAGTATCAACCCGGCCCCAGCATTTT	CASSIVSTRPQHF
TRBV5-1	-	-	TRBJ1-1	12	TGCGCCAGCAGCTCACTTCGGAGTGTGGCTTTCTTT	CASSSLRSVAFF
TRBV20-1	-	few	TRBJ2-3	14	TGCAGTGCTAGTCCCACAGGGCTCGCAGATACGCAGTATTTT	CSASPTGLADTQYF
TRBV15	-	-	TRBJ2-7	14	TGTGCCACCAGCAGAGAGGAAAGGGTACACGAGCAGTACTTC	CATSREERVHEQYF
TRBV5-1	TRBD1	-	TRBJ1-5	15	TGCGCCAGCAGCTCCGGGACAGGGCTTGACGAGCCCCAGCATTTT	CASSSGTGLDEPQHF
TRBV4-1	-	-	TRBJ2-2	12	TGCGCCAGCAGCCAAGGGCTAGGGGAGCTGTTTTTT	CASSQGLGELFF
TRBV29-1	-	many	TRBJ2-2	13	TGCAGCGTCGGCGGGACGAACACCGGGGAGCTGTTTTTT	CSVGGTNTGELFF
TRBV19	-	-	TRBJ1-4	11	TGTGCCAGTAGTTACTATGAAAAACTGTTTTTT	CASSYYEKLFF
TRBV5-6	-	many	TRBJ2-4	16	TGTGCCAGCAGCTTTACAGGAGGCCTAGCCAAAAACATTCAGTACTTC	CASSFTGGLAKNIQYF
TRBV7-9	-	-	TRBJ1-1	13	TGTGCCAGCACTTCCCGGGGGGACACTGAAGCTTTCTTT	CASTSRGDTEAFF
TRBV12-3/TRBV12-4	-	-	TRBJ2-1	16	TGTGCCAGCACCCCCGAAGGGGGTTCCCGGCTGGATGAGCAGTTCTTC	CASTPEGGSRLDEQFF
TRBV5-5	-	many	TRBJ2-1	16	TGTGCCAGCAGCTTCTTTAGGCAGGGGCGCGACAATGAGCAGTTCTTC	CASSFFRQGRDNEQFF
TRBV7-3	-	few	TRBJ2-2	14	TGTGCCAGCAGCTTAGGACCCCGTTCTGGGGAGCTGTTTTTT	CASSLGPRSGELFF
TRBV29-1	TRBD2	few	TRBJ2-1	14	TGCAGCGTTGAAGGACTAGCGGCATACAATGAGCAGTTCTTC	CSVEGLAAYNEQFF
TRBV7-8	-	-	TRBJ2-1	12	TGTGCCAGCAGCTTCCGGGGCCATGAGCAGTTCTTC	CASSFRGHEQFF
TRBV5-1	-	few	TRBJ2-1	14	TGCGCCAGCAGCTTGGACGGGGGTAGGAATGAGCAGTTCTTC	CASSLDGGRNEQFF